What follows are 12 T cell receptor beta chains derived from one specimen sequenced in a study of blood T cell repertoires in COVID-19. Some clones are missing from TCRdb's copy, which holds only in-frame ones; the method was immunoSEQ multiplex PCR. The sample consists of some 390,000 clones, roughly 86% of them appearing once. Specimen: PBMCs or T cells enriched from blood (not recorded which). Receptors were obtained from a woman aged 25 to 39 who had recovered from COVID-19.

The chain couples TRBV6-5 to TRBJ1-1, with D perhaps TRBD1 (5 bases). Germline V CDR1 and CDR2: MNHEY, SVGAGI. Trimming pared 2 bases from V and 7 bases from J, leaving 11 bases between. This CDR3 spans 13 amino acids. DNA of the CDR3: TGTGCCAGCAGTTACGGGGGGACGGGTGAAGCTTTCTTT. Protein sequence: CASSYGGTGEAFF.

V gene TRBV5-1 combines with J gene TRBJ1-1, with TRBD1 matching 9 bases. Germline V CDR1 and CDR2: SGHRS, YFSETQ. The J segment lost 5 bases and the V segment lost 0 bases, leaving 8 bases of the junction unmatched. The CDR3 covers 16 residues. Written as DNA, the CDR3 is TGCGCCAGCAGCTTGGGAGTTTGGACAGGGGAAACTGAAGCTTTCTTT. Translation: CASSLGVWTGETEAFF.

This clone was counted between two and nine times. J is TRBJ1-1 and V is TRBV11-2, with unresolved D. Trimming stripped 1 base from V and 1 base from J, with 4 bases between. CDR1 and CDR2 (germline): SGHAT, FQNNGV. The CDR3 consists of 13 residues. The CDR3 sequence is CASSLGENTEAFF. In nucleotides, the CDR3 is TGTGCCAGCAGCTTAGGAGAGAACACTGAAGCTTTCTTT.

This chain joins TRBV6-6 and TRBJ1-1; TRBD1 matches at 7 bases. The junction had 5 bases not matched to a gene; V was cut back by 6 bases and J by 4 bases. The CDR3 contains 13 residues. CDR1 MNHNY and CDR2 SVGAGI come from the germline V gene (reference sequence). The CDR3 DNA reads TGTGCCAGCAGACGTCAGGGGGGCACTGAAGCTTTCTTT. It is translated as CASRRQGGTEAFF.

This chain connects TRBV6-2 or TRBV6-3 to TRBJ2-7, with 8 positions matching TRBD2. The germline V gene has CDR1 MNHEY and CDR2 SVGEGT. This CDR3 is 16 amino acids long. V shed 6 bases, J shed 3 bases, and the junction held 13 bases outside the gene matches. The CDR3 sequence: CASSGSGANLIYEQYF. Written as DNA, the CDR3 is TGTGCCAGCAGCGGTAGCGGGGCTAACTTAATCTACGAGCAGTACTTC.

The chain recombines TRBV12-3 or TRBV12-4 with TRBJ1-2; 8 bases agree with TRBD1. V lost 6 bases to trimming and J lost 8 bases; unmatched junction nucleotides: 5. The CDR3 sequence is 12 residues long. The CDR3 nucleotides are TGTGCCAGCAGCCAGGGGGCGGTCGGCTACACCTTC. Translating gives CASSQGAVGYTF.

The gene calls are TRBV19 and TRBJ1-5; TRBD1 matches 12 bases. The CDR3 has 15 residues. J gave up 7 bases and V 5 bases, and 6 bases lay outside the gene matches. The V gene's germline CDR1 is LNHDA and CDR2 SQIVND (reference sequence). CDR3 sequence: CASSGGQGAGQPQHF. CDR3 nucleotide sequence: TGTGCCAGTAGTGGGGGACAGGGGGCCGGGCAGCCCCAGCATTTT.

The CDR3 reads CAIGLAGDHTQYF. The CDR3 coding sequence is TGTGCCATTGGACTAGCGGGGGATCATACGCAGTATTTT. The chain links TRBV10-3 to TRBJ2-3; 13 positions agree with TRBD2. The germline V gene has CDR1 ENHRY and CDR2 SYGVKD. The V and J ends lost 9 bases and 7 bases, in that order; junction bases with no gene match: 4. The CDR3 is made up of 13 amino acids.

This sequence joins TRBV2 and TRBJ2-5; the D gene is possibly TRBD2 (6 bases). The germline V gene encodes CDR1 SNHLY and CDR2 FYNNEI. The V end was cut by 7 bases, the J end by 7 bases, with 10 bases between. CDR3 size: 11 residues. The CDR3 protein is CASKEGGTQYF. DNA for the CDR3: TGTGCCAGCAAGGAGGGAGGGACCCAGTACTTC.

The chain uses TRBV30 and TRBJ2-5, with 12 positions matching TRBD2. This CDR3 comprises 15 residues. Trimming at V came to 2 bases and at J to 5 bases, leaving 6 bases not matched to a gene. The germline gives CDR1 GTSNPN, CDR2 SVGIG (reference sequence). CDR3 amino acids: CAWSTGLAGRETQYF. In DNA form, the CDR3 reads TGTGCCTGGAGTACCGGACTAGCGGGAAGGGAGACCCAGTACTTC.

The chain combines TRBV28 with TRBJ1-3, with D tentatively TRBD1 (6 bases). V lost 7 bases to trimming and J lost 0 bases, with 13 bases between them. Germline V lookup: CDR1 MDHEN, CDR2 SYDVKM. The CDR3 is 15 residues long. CDR3 residues: CASNEGGISGNTIYF. In DNA, the CDR3 is TGTGCCAGCAATGAAGGGGGAATCTCTGGAAACACCATATATTTT.

This clone came up a few times. The chain combines TRBV3-1 (or the pseudogene TRBV3-2) with TRBJ1-1; D remains ambiguous. V gave up 1 base and J gave up 0 bases, with 9 bases separating them. CDR3 size: 15 residues. Germline CDR1 and CDR2: LGHDT and YNNKEL (reference sequence). As DNA, the CDR3 is TGTGCCAGCAGCCAAGGGCCTCCCTTGAACACTGAAGCTTTCTTT. Translating gives CASSQGPPLNTEAFF.